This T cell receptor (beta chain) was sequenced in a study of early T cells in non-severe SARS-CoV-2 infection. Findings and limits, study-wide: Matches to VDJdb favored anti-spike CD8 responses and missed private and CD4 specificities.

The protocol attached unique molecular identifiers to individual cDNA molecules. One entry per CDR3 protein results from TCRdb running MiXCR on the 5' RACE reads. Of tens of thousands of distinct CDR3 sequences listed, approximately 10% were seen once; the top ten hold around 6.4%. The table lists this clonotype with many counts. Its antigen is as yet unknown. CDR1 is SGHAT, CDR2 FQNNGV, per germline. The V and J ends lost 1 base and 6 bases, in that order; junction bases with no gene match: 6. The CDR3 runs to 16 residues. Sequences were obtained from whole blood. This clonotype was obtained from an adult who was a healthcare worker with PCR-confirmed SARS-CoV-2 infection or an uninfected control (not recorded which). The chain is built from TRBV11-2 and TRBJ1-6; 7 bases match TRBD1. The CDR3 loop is CASSLAWGQSNSPLHF. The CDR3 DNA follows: TGTGCCAGCAGCTTAGCCTGGGGACAGTCTAATTCACCCCTCCACTTT.